The rows below give T cell receptor beta chains drawn from one sample of a study of CD8+ T cells in alopecia areata. TCRdb keeps only in-frame clones here, not all; method: immunoSEQ multiplex PCR. The sample has 120,000 or so clones; around 60% are singletons. Sequencing was performed on CD4+ T cells sorted from blood, taken at week 4, from a patient treated with tofacitinib. The receptors were gathered from a human donor with alopecia areata. Each CDR3 is given without its conserved first and last residue.

j_call v_call cdr3_aa
TRBJ2-3 TRBV2 ASIPERGGTDTQY
TRBJ2-4 TRBV10-3 AISAKREDVAKNIQY
TRBJ2-5 TRBV4-1 ASSQEGARVETQY
TRBJ1-5 TRBV2 ASRQGWNQPQH
TRBJ1-5 TRBV4-1 ASSPQEKGAGNQPQH
TRBJ2-7 TRBV7-2 ASSLGLAGPYEQY
TRBJ2-1 TRBV11-2 ASSLGRGGHNEQF
TRBJ1-1 TRBV18 ASSRSTGNTEAF
TRBJ2-5 TRBV9 ASSVDGGGETQY
TRBJ2-5 TRBV29-1 SVAGGIQETQY
TRBJ2-7 TRBV30 AWAGGPGDEQY
TRBJ2-1 TRBV5-6 ASSQDGRANEF
TRBJ1-6 TRBV14 ASSPTRNSPLH
TRBJ2-3 TRBV11-1 ASSRSTDTQY
TRBJ2-3 TRBV20-1 SARDQDTQY
TRBJ1-5 TRBV10-3 ATATLQGDQPQH
TRBJ1-1 TRBV9 ASSAGHANTEAF
TRBJ2-5 TRBV28 ASTRDPGETQY
TRBJ1-6 TRBV27 ASSSPGTGPNSPLH
TRBJ1-5 TRBV28 ASRSTGSNQPQH
TRBJ1-2 TRBV28 ASSLAGYGYT
TRBJ2-7 TRBV5-1 ASSLAGGTYEQY
TRBJ2-7 TRBV6-5 ASSYSRGRYEQY
TRBJ1-2 TRBV29-1 SVAPPGRHYGYT
TRBJ2-6 TRBV7-9 ASSLAGVTGANVLT
TRBJ2-1 TRBV18 ASSPGGISSYNEQF
TRBJ1-2 TRBV30 AWSLGDREDYGYT
TRBJ2-2 TRBV2 ASSLLKPGQGRGELF
TRBJ2-2 TRBV6-4 ASSERQGVTGELF
TRBJ1-1 TRBV29-1 SVDGRNTEAF
TRBJ2-1 TRBV9 ASSPSDRANEQF
TRBJ1-1 TRBV2 ASTQGGQSPTEAF
TRBJ2-7 TRBV6-5 ASAGSGISYEQY
TRBJ2-7 TRBV7-9 ASSSTSYEQY
TRBJ1-4 TRBV7-2 ASSLNAPAFNEKLF
TRBJ2-1 TRBV28 ASSFRHPEQF
TRBJ2-5 TRBV14 ASSQQGWTQY
TRBJ2-3 TRBV5-4 ASRTIADTDTQY
TRBJ1-5 TRBV4-3 ASSQAGAQPQH
TRBJ1-6 TRBV5-1 ASSSTTWGSNSPLH
TRBJ2-3 TRBV11-2 ASSLITDTQY
TRBJ2-3 TRBV6-5 ASAPGDSTDTQY
TRBJ2-2 TRBV25-1 ASSLTDRGNTGELF
TRBJ2-7 TRBV7-2 ASSSLGPYEQY
TRBJ1-5 TRBV4-1 ASSPLGWQPQH
TRBJ2-2 TRBV30 AWSGSETNTGELF
TRBJ1-1 TRBV5-4 ASSSPRTTEAF
TRBJ2-3 TRBV7-2 ASTLRADTQY
TRBJ1-1 TRBV29-1 SITGQLNTEAF